This note documents a single T cell receptor beta chain sequence. Its antigen is unknown. The data are from a study of T cell responses to AZD1222 COVID-19 vaccine. Study-level findings and limits: Elevations in Spike-specific TCR breadth and depth followed administration of two AZD1222 doses. The CD4 TCRs associated with vaccination extended across spike and predominated at 160-218 and 743-854. Just a handful of people given AZD1222 tested seropositive at baseline.

Libraries were prepared by immunoSEQ multiplex PCR; TCRdb keeps only in-frame clonotypes and omits some of them. The sample has approximately 190,000 clones; about nine tenths are singletons. Germline V gene data show CDR1 as MNHEY and CDR2 as SMNVEV (reference sequence). V was cut by 6 bases and J by 5 bases, with 10 bases left in between. The CDR3 covers 12 residues. This specimen consisted of peripheral blood, obtained on day 0 of MenACWY control vaccination. The chain combines TRBV27 with TRBJ1-2, with D possibly being TRBD1 (6 bases). The receptor's source is an adult in good health. As DNA, the CDR3 is TGTGCCAGCAGCCAAGGGGGGTATGGCTACACCTTC. Its translation: CASSQGGYGYTF.